This section outlines one TCR beta chain sequence together with its context. This clone occurred once. This clone's antigen is unknown. No base qualities exist here, and no much larger clone lies one base off it. The CDR3 goes from the cysteine to the phenylalanine over 14 residues. The CDR3 DNA has 42 bases and is translated from base 1. The germline V gene sets CDR1 to MDHEN and CDR2 to SYDVKM. V is clipped by 5 bases and J by 7 bases, and the sequence between their germline boundaries is 15 bases long. The sample belongs to a study of CD4 T cells in lung cancer (dated by TCRdb to about 2019). Turning to the overall study: In the study, blood T cells of NSCLC patients were screened for responses to candidate mutation-encoded neoepitopes, and neoantigen-specific CD4+ T-cell clones and TCRs were isolated. Aged 60 to 69 when blood was donated, the resected patients, most of whom were former smokers, had either lung adenocarcinoma or squamous cell carcinoma. Treatments the patients had received before donating blood included platinum chemotherapy, and some of the patients were given nivolumab or pembrolizumab. The frequency of neoantigen-specific clonotypes in tumor resections, non-adjacent lung and cultured T-cell products was followed using TCRB deep sequencing. What the research found in general, with its limitations: Rather than memory responses to the cancer, some blood-derived responses might reflect cross-reactivity or in vitro priming of naive T cells. Nonspecific IFNgamma producers of unknown purity were included among IFNgamma-sorted cells, so expanded lines were found to range from monoclonal to oligoclonal.

Libraries were constructed by the immunoSEQ multiplex PCR assay. DNA was isolated using Qiagen DNeasy or QIAamp micro DNA kits, and TCRB was sequenced using the Adaptive Biotechnology human TCRB sequencing kit. An Illumina MiSeq was used to sequence the TCRB libraries. In the original analysis: The kit provider's software was used to analyze TCRB sequence data, and Fisher's exact test was used to test clonotype templates for tumor enrichment. TCRdb retrieved this table from immuneACCESS and kept in-frame rearrangements only. Not all clones are present; in checked studies, unresolved V genes account for under half, and no reason is known for the remainder. Clonal size and the V and J genes are those of that table, whereas D and trimming came from the DNA. Present in this sample are around 1,900 clones, 65% to 80% of which were seen just once. Clones ranked in the top ten supply about 5.3% of the sample.

PBMCs were stimulated for about 13 days with mutant 27-mer peptides plus IL21, IL7, IL15 and IL2 and were then restimulated with peptide-pulsed autologous B cells. Live IFNgamma-secreting T cells were sorted by cytokine capture on a FACS Aria2 after restimulation with peptide-pulsed B cells. Sorted cells were expanded for roughly 14 to 21 days at limiting dilution, with around 3 or 9 cells per well, using irradiated allogeneic PBMCs, phytohemagglutinin and IL2. Peripheral blood samples or leukapheresis products were collected from the patients. To screen the expanded lines for antigen specificity, an IFNgamma ELISA was run against autologous B cells pulsed with mutant peptides.

Sequences were obtained from a CD4+ T cell line or clone grown in culture. The sequence joins TRBV28 to TRBJ1-5; the D region possibly corresponds to TRBD1 (5 bases align). The clonotype was recovered from an older woman with non-small cell lung cancer. Some clones in this sample may be carry-over from other donors' samples. CDR3 loop: CASSPPAGTQPQHF. In nucleotide form, the sequence is TGTGCCAGCAGTCCCCCCGCAGGGACCCAGCCCCAGCATTTT. With the portions outside the CDR3 filled from the reference TRBV28 and TRBJ1-5 genes, the complete variable region becomes DVKVTQSSRYLVKRTGEKVFLECVQDMDHENMFWYRQDPGLGLRLIYFSYDVKMKEKGDIPEGYSVSREKKERFSLILESASTNQTSMYLCASSPPAGTQPQHFGDGTRLSIL.